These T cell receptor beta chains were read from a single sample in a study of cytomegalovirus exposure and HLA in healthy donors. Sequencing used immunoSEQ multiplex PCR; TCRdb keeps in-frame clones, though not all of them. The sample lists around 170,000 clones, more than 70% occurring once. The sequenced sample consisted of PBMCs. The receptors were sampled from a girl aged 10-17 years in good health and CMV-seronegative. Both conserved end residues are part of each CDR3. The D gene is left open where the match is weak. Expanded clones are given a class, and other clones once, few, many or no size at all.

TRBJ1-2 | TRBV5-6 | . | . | CASSLEAGNYGYTF | TGTGCCAGCAGCTTGGAGGCAGGGAACTATGGCTACACCTTC
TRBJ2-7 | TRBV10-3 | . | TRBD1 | CAIRPGQGANEQYF | TGTGCCATCAGGCCGGGACAGGGGGCCAACGAGCAGTACTTC
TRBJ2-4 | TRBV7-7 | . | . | CASSLRLQGIKNIQYF | TGTGCCAGCAGCTTAAGGCTCCAGGGGATCAAAAACATTCAGTACTTC
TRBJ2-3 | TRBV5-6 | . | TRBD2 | CASSFNSGGALSTDTQYF | TGTGCCAGCAGCTTTAATAGCGGGGGGGCACTAAGCACAGATACGCAGTATTTT
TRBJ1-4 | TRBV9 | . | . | CASSVAGDREKLFF | TGTGCCAGCAGCGTAGCGGGGGATCGAGAAAAACTGTTTTTT
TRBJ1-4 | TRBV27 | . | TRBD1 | CASSSVGTGGREKLFF | TGTGCCAGCAGTTCCGTAGGGACAGGGGGGCGAGAAAAACTGTTTTTT
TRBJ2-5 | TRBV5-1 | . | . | CASSFASPEETQYF | TGCGCCAGCAGCTTTGCGTCCCCTGAAGAGACCCAGTACTTC
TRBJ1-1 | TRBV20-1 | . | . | CSAREIAEAFF | TGCAGTGCTAGAGAGATAGCTGAAGCTTTCTTT
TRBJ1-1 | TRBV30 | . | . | CAWSRRNTEAFF | TGTGCCTGGAGTAGGAGGAACACTGAAGCTTTCTTT
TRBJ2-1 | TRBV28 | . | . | CASSLGTGEFF | TGTGCCAGCAGTTTGGGGACTGGGGAGTTCTTC
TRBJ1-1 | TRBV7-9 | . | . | CASSGLGQNTEAFF | TGTGCCAGCAGCGGCCTAGGTCAGAACACTGAAGCTTTCTTT
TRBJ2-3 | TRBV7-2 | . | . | CASSSRAGTDTQYF | TGTGCCAGCAGCTCCCGGGCAGGGACAGATACGCAGTATTTT
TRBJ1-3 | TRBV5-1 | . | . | CASSPEPGDSGNTIYF | TGCGCCAGCAGCCCGGAGCCAGGGGACTCTGGAAACACCATATATTTT
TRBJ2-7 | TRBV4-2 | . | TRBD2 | CASSPAGLAGYEQYF | TGTGCCAGCAGCCCTGCGGGACTAGCGGGCTACGAGCAGTACTTC
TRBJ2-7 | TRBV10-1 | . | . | CASSGGSTYEQYF | TGCGCCAGCAGTGGGGGCAGTACCTACGAGCAGTACTTC
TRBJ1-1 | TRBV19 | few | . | CASNVGGQTRNTEAFF | TGTGCCAGTAACGTTGGTGGCCAGACACGGAACACTGAAGCTTTCTTT
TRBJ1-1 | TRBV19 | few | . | CASSKEGMNTEAFF | TGTGCCAGTAGTAAGGAGGGTATGAACACTGAAGCTTTCTTT
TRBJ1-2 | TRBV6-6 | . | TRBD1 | CASSGRDSLYGYTF | TGTGCCAGCAGTGGCCGGGACAGTCTCTATGGCTACACCTTC
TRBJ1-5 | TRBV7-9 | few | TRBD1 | CASSSTGEQPQHF | TGTGCCAGCAGCTCTACAGGGGAGCAGCCCCAGCATTTT
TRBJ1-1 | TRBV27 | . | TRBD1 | CASRWTGNTEAFF | TGTGCCAGCAGATGGACAGGAAACACTGAAGCTTTCTTT
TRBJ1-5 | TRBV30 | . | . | CAWSAIGDSNQPQHF | TGTGCCTGGAGTGCTATAGGGGATAGCAATCAGCCCCAGCATTTT
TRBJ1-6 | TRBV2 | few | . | CASSEWSGAPYNSPLHF | TGTGCCAGCAGTGAATGGTCAGGGGCCCCTTATAATTCACCCCTCCACTTT
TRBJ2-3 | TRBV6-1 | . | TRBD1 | CASSAGTGGWDTQYF | TGTGCCAGCAGTGCCGGGACAGGGGGCTGGGATACGCAGTATTTT
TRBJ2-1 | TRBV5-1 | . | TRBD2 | CASSPGWGGVYNEQFF | TGCGCCAGCAGCCCGGGGTGGGGGGGGGTCTACAATGAGCAGTTCTTC
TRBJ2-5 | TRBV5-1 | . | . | CASSLQGETQYF | TGCGCCAGCAGCTTGCAGGGAGAGACCCAGTACTTC
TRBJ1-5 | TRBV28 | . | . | CASSRSVQPQHF | TGTGCCAGCAGTCGATCAGTCCAGCCCCAGCATTTT
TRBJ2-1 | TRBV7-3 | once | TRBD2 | CASSFSSGAPYNEQFF | TGTGCCAGCAGCTTTTCTAGCGGGGCCCCCTACAATGAGCAGTTCTTC
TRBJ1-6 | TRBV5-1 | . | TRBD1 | CASSLGGDRVHSPLHF | TGCGCCAGCAGCCTAGGGGGCGACAGGGTTCATTCACCCCTCCACTTT
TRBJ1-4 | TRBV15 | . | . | CATSRGERADEKLFF | TGTGCCACCAGCAGAGGCGAGAGGGCCGATGAAAAACTGTTTTTT
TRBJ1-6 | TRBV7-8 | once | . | CASSPRQGQGISPLHF | TGTGCCAGCAGCCCAAGGCAGGGACAAGGGATTTCACCCCTCCACTTT
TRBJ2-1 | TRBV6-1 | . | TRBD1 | CASREQGTEQFF | TGTGCCAGCAGGGAACAGGGGACTGAGCAGTTCTTC
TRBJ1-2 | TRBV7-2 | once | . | CASSPSGGGAYGYTF | TGTGCCAGCAGCCCCTCGGGAGGAGGAGCCTATGGCTACACCTTC
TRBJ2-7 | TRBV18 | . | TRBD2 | CASSPGTSGSYEQYF | TGTGCCAGCTCACCCGGGACTAGCGGGAGCTACGAGCAGTACTTC
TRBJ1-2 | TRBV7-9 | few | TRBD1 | CASSLDRGQGANYGYTF | TGTGCCAGCAGCCTAGACAGGGGCCAGGGAGCTAACTATGGCTACACCTTC
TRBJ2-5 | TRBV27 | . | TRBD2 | CASSFGLAGRGTQYF | TGTGCCAGCAGTTTTGGCCTAGCGGGGCGCGGGACCCAGTACTTC
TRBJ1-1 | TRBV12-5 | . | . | CASGGPGGTEAFF | TGTGCTAGTGGAGGACCGGGGGGGACTGAAGCTTTCTTT
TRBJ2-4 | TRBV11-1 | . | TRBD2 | CASGSGGANIQYF | TGTGCCAGCGGTAGCGGGGGGGCAAACATTCAGTACTTC
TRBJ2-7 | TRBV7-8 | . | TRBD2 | CASRAGTSGGPSSYEQYF | TGTGCCAGCAGGGCCGGGACTAGCGGGGGGCCGAGCTCCTACGAGCAGTACTTC
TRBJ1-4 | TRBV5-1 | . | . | CASSFGTEGGKLFF | TGCGCCAGCAGCTTTGGAACTGAGGGCGGAAAACTGTTTTTT
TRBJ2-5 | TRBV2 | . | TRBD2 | CASSEGTSSTETQYF | TGTGCCAGCAGTGAAGGGACTAGCAGTACAGAGACCCAGTACTTC
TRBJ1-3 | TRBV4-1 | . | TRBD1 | CASSQERRGASGNTIYF | TGCGCCAGCAGCCAAGAGCGCAGGGGGGCCTCTGGAAACACCATATATTTT
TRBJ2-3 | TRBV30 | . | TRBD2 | CAWEVAGGTDTQYF | TGTGCCTGGGAAGTAGCGGGGGGCACAGATACGCAGTATTTT